The 26 T cell receptor beta chains below were found in one sample sequenced in a study of T cell responses to AZD1222 COVID-19 vaccine. Method: immunoSEQ multiplex PCR; TCRdb's copy keeps in-frame clones and lacks some. This table has roughly 200,000 clones, approximately 93% appearing once. Sequenced here: peripheral blood, sampled 28 days after the second AZD1222 dose. The receptors were sampled from an adult who received the AZD1222 COVID-19 vaccine.

The J gene is TRBJ2-1, the V gene TRBV5-4; D may match TRBD1 or TRBD2 (7 bases each). Germline V gene lookup returns CDR1 SGHNT and CDR2 YYREEE (reference sequence). The CDR3 consists of 15 residues. V lost 9 bases to trimming and J lost 6 bases, with 22 bases between them. Written as DNA, the CDR3 is TGTGCCACAAACTTAGGACCAGGGGGGGGCAATGAGCAGTTCTTC. It specifies CATNLGPGGGNEQFF. Complete variable domain (other parts from reference TRBV5-4 and TRBJ2-1): ETGVTQSPTHLIKTRGQQVTLRCSSQSGHNTVSWYQQALGQGPQFIFQYYREEENGRGNFPPRFSGLQFPNYSSELNVNALELDDSALYLCATNLGPGGGNEQFFGPGTRLTVL.

This sequence joins TRBV5-1 and TRBJ1-1; D unresolved. This CDR3 region has 12 residues. Germline values: CDR1 SGHRS, CDR2 YFSETQ. V was trimmed by 6 bases and J by 7 bases, leaving 13 bases between them. CDR3 sequence reads: CASKKGVGEAFF. Here the CDR3 DNA reads TGCGCCAGCAAGAAAGGCGTCGGTGAAGCTTTCTTT.

The rearrangement links TRBV2 to TRBJ2-7; D is possibly TRBD1 (5 bases). CDR1 and CDR2 (germline): SNHLY, FYNNEI. The CDR3 spans 14 residues. Trimming took off 3 bases at V and 2 bases at J, with 11 bases between the two ends. The CDR3 nucleotides are TGTGCCAGCAGTGAGGAACAGGCCCCCTACGAGCAGTACTTC. It encodes CASSEEQAPYEQYF.

The chain combines TRBV5-5 with TRBJ1-1, with TRBD1 matching 8 bases. V lost 5 bases to trimming and J lost 0 bases; unmatched junction nucleotides: 9. This CDR3 has 16 amino acids. Germline assignment: CDR1 SGHKS and CDR2 YYEKEE (reference sequence). CDR3 in amino acids: CASSYRGGSMNTEAFF. The CDR3 DNA reads TGTGCCAGCAGTTACAGGGGGGGCTCAATGAACACTGAAGCTTTCTTT.

This sequence joins TRBV30 and TRBJ1-5; perhaps TRBD1 as D (5 bases). This CDR3 comprises 15 residues. CDR1 is GTSNPN and CDR2 is SVGIG in the germline V gene (reference sequence). V dropped 2 bases and J dropped 3 bases, with 14 bases sitting between them. The CDR3: CAWSRIGGDNQPQHF. CDR3 sequence (DNA): TGTGCCTGGAGTCGAATCGGGGGGGACAATCAGCCCCAGCATTTT.

This rearrangement joins TRBV5-5 to TRBJ1-4; TRBD1 is a possible D gene (6 bases). V was trimmed by 4 bases and J by 5 bases, leaving 24 bases between them. Germline CDR1 SGHKS, CDR2 YYEKEE (reference sequence). The CDR3 has 18 amino acids. The CDR3 DNA sequence: TGTGCCAGCAGCAGAGAGACAGAGGGGGTTAGGGGGAATGAAAAACTGTTTTTT. It codes for CASSRETEGVRGNEKLFF.

CDR3 sequence (DNA): TGTGCCAGCAGTTTCCGACTGAACAATGAGCAGTTCTTC. It specifies CASSFRLNNEQFF. The V and J genes are TRBV27 and TRBJ2-1; D call uncertain. The CDR3 contains 13 residues. CDR1 and CDR2 (germline): MNHEY, SMNVEV (reference sequence). V was cut by 3 bases and J by 5 bases, with 8 bases left in between.

The genes are TRBV27 and TRBJ2-1; 9 bases agree with TRBD2. The CDR3 is 15 residues long. The germline CDR1 and CDR2 sequences are MNHEY and SMNVEV (reference sequence). J lost 4 bases, V lost 2 bases, and 3 bases had no gene match. The CDR3 DNA follows: TGTGCCAGCAGTTTAAGAGCGGGAGGTTACAATGAGCAGTTCTTC. Translating gives CASSLRAGGYNEQFF.

The chain uses TRBV6-1 and TRBJ1-5; TRBD1 might be the D (5 bases). Germline V gives CDR1 MNHNS, CDR2 SASEGT. The CDR3 spans 14 residues. Trimming removed 5 bases from V and 10 bases from J, with 18 bases in between. The CDR3 is CASSSGTFEAPQHF. The CDR3 coding sequence is TGTGCCAGCAGTTCCGGGACTTTCGAAGCTCCCCAGCATTTT.

The chain is built from TRBV12-3 or TRBV12-4 and TRBJ2-7, with D unresolved. V lost 3 bases and J lost 6, with 12 bases in between. This CDR3 has 13 residues. CDR3 sequence reads: CASSFIGSREQYF. DNA for the CDR3: TGTGCCAGCAGTTTTATAGGGTCCCGCGAGCAGTACTTC.

A few counts support this clone. The rearrangement joins TRBV6-1 to TRBJ1-2; weak D call: TRBD1 (6 bases). The germline V gene has CDR1 MNHNS and CDR2 SASEGT. V lost 2 bases and J lost 2, with 9 bases in between. This CDR3 spans 14 amino acids. CDR3 sequence reads: CASSETQGNYGYTF. The CDR3 coding sequence is TGTGCCAGCAGTGAAACTCAGGGGAACTATGGCTACACCTTC.

The chain couples TRBV5-4 to TRBJ2-3, with D tentatively TRBD2 (6 bases). Germline V lookup: CDR1 SGHNT, CDR2 YYREEE (reference sequence). Trimming shortened V by 0 bases and J by 7 bases, and 12 bases separated the two germline ends. This CDR3 comprises 14 residues. The CDR3 nucleotides are TGTGCCAGCAGCTTGGGTCGGGGGTTGTATACGCAGTATTTT. It codes for CASSLGRGLYTQYF.

This clone has a handful of counts. The junction and the germline gene differ at one end; a read error may be behind it. V is TRBV7-3 and J is TRBJ1-1, with TRBD1 as a possible D gene (6 bases). CDR1 is SGHTA, CDR2 FQGTGA, per germline. The CDR3 contains 12 residues. The CDR3 nucleotides are TGTGCCAGCAGCTTAACCGGTACGACAGGCCTGTTT. Translation: CASSLTGTTGLF.

The chain has TRBV3-1 (or the pseudogene TRBV3-2) and TRBJ2-7, with a possible D match to TRBD1 (5 bases). V was cut by 0 bases and J by 4 bases, with 13 bases left in between. The CDR3 consists of 15 residues. Germline-derived CDR1 and CDR2 are LGHDT and YNNKEL (reference sequence). The CDR3: CASSQDMWTTYEQYF. CDR3 sequence (DNA): TGTGCCAGCAGCCAAGATATGTGGACAACTTACGAGCAGTACTTC.

The chain employs TRBV19 and TRBJ2-7; the D is unclear. There are 14 residues in the CDR3. V shed 5 bases and J shed 1 base, with 12 bases lying between them. Germline V lookup: CDR1 LNHDA, CDR2 SQIVND (reference sequence). CDR3 residues: CASSGQAKSYEQYF. Written as DNA, the CDR3 is TGTGCCAGTAGTGGGCAGGCGAAATCCTACGAGCAGTACTTC.

The V gene is TRBV9, the J gene TRBJ2-5; D is unresolved. The CDR3 is 14 amino acids. Germline CDR1 and CDR2: SGDLS and YYNGEE. V was clipped by 0 bases and J by 5 bases, with 11 bases between them. CDR3: CASSVGVRMETQYF. DNA for the CDR3: TGTGCCAGCAGCGTAGGGGTACGAATGGAGACCCAGTACTTC. Complete variable domain (other parts from reference TRBV9 and TRBJ2-5): DSGVTQTPKHLITATGQRVTLRCSPRSGDLSVYWYQQSLDQGLQFLIQYYNGEERAKGNILERFSAQQFPDLHSELNLSSLELGDSALYFCASSVGVRMETQYFGPGTRLLVL.

The chain employs TRBV5-1 and TRBJ1-4; 7 bases are a match to TRBD1. CDR1 is SGHRS, CDR2 YFSETQ, per germline. The CDR3 spans 20 residues. V was pared by 1 base and J by 3 bases, with 18 bases of the junction left unmatched. Written as DNA, the CDR3 is TGCGCCAGCAGCTTGTACCGGACAGGAGGGTCAAATATTCCTAATGAAAAACTGTTTTTT. This gives the protein CASSLYRTGGSNIPNEKLFF.

This clone came up once. The CDR3 protein is CASTRGFGGNTIYF. DNA for the CDR3: TGTGCCAGCACCAGGGGATTCGGCGGAAACACCATATATTTT. The chain combines TRBV11-2 with TRBJ1-3, with D possibly being TRBD1 (6 bases). In germline, CDR1 is SGHAT, CDR2 FQNNGV. CDR3 length: 14 amino acids. V lost 7 bases, J lost 4 bases, and 14 bases lay in between.

The chain employs TRBV6-1 and TRBJ1-4; unclear D gene. Germline V gene lookup returns CDR1 MNHNS and CDR2 SASEGT. V shed 0 bases and J shed 8 bases, with 13 bases lying between them. CDR3 length: 15 residues. As DNA, the CDR3 is TGTGCCAGCAGTGAAGCCCCGGTTGAGAGAGAAAAACTGTTTTTT. Its protein is CASSEAPVEREKLFF.

This chain connects TRBV7-2 to TRBJ2-7, with D possibly being TRBD2 (5 bases). The V and J ends lost 5 bases and 4 bases respectively, with 15 bases between them. The CDR3 contains 14 residues. Germline lookup yields CDR1 SGHTA and CDR2 FQGNSA. CDR3 coding DNA: TGTGCCAGCAGCCCGGGGTACGCATGGTACGAGCAGTACTTC. Protein: CASSPGYAWYEQYF.

The chain couples TRBV12-3 or TRBV12-4 to TRBJ1-5; D is undetermined. The CDR3 is 13 amino acids. V was cut by 5 bases and J by 7 bases, with 12 bases left in between. CDR3 in amino acids: CASSRSREQPQHF. CDR3 coding DNA: TGTGCCAGCAGTCGCTCACGGGAACAGCCCCAGCATTTT.

V gene TRBV2 combines with J gene TRBJ2-7; D is undetermined. This CDR3 is built from 14 residues. The germline CDR1 and CDR2 sequences are SNHLY and FYNNEI. The ends were cut back, 10 bases at V and 1 base at J, with 17 bases in the middle. CDR3 residues: CATGETGLSYEQYF. In nucleotides, the CDR3 is TGTGCCACTGGCGAGACCGGTCTTTCCTACGAGCAGTACTTC.

The genes are TRBV18 and TRBJ1-1; no reliable D call. The V end lost 0 bases, the J end lost 4 bases, and 15 bases lay between the germline ends. The CDR3 sequence is 16 residues long. CDR1 KGHSH and CDR2 LQKENI come from the germline V gene. The CDR3 loop is CASSPPRNIRITEAFF. CDR3 bases: TGTGCCAGCTCACCACCGCGGAATATCAGGATCACTGAAGCTTTCTTT. Full variable domain (outside the CDR3, taken from reference TRBV18 and TRBJ1-1): NAGVMQNPRHLVRRRGQEARLRCSPMKGHSHVYWYRQLPEEGLKFMVYLQKENIIDESGMPKERFSAEFPKEGPSILRIQQVVRGDSAAYFCASSPPRNIRITEAFFGQGTRLTVV.

Concerning this clone: One end of the junction is discordant with germline, which a read error may explain. The chain links TRBV30 to TRBJ1-2; the match to TRBD1 covers 7 bases. The V gene's germline CDR1 is GTSNPN and CDR2 SVGIG (reference sequence). There are 13 residues in the CDR3. CDR3 nucleotides: TGCGCAGAGGGGGGCAGGGGGTCTTATGGCTACACCTTC. It specifies CAEGGRGSYGYTF. Full variable domain (rest looked up from reference TRBV30 and TRBJ1-2): SQTIHQWPATLVQPVGSPLSLECTVEGTSNPNLYWYRQAAGRGLQLLFYSVGIGQISSEVPQNLSASRPQDRQFILSSKKLLLSDSGFYLCAEGGRGSYGYTFGSGTRLTVV.

The rearrangement uses TRBV12-3 or TRBV12-4 and TRBJ1-2; the D is unclear. The CDR3 loop spans 13 amino acids. V dropped 7 bases and J dropped 7 bases, with 16 bases sitting between them. The CDR3 DNA is TGTGCCAGCACCCCCATCCGGGCGGGTGGCTACACCTTC. It is translated as CASTPIRAGGYTF.

The chain recombines TRBV7-2 with TRBJ2-1; D might be TRBD2 (6 bases). CDR1 and CDR2 (germline): SGHTA, FQGNSA. The CDR3 is 16 residues long. Trimming removed 1 base from V and 0 bases from J, with 10 bases in between. CDR3 bases: TGTGCCAGCAGCTTAGATCCGGGGGTCTCCTACAATGAGCAGTTCTTC. Its protein product is CASSLDPGVSYNEQFF. Full variable domain (outside the CDR3, taken from reference TRBV7-2 and TRBJ2-1): GAGVSQSPSNKVTEKGKDVELRCDPISGHTALYWYRQSLGQGLEFLIYFQGNSAPDKSGLPSDRFSAERTGGSVSTLTIQRTQQEDSAVYLCASSLDPGVSYNEQFFGPGTRLTVL.